A selection of T cell receptor beta chains follows, all from one sample in a study of early T cells in non-severe SARS-CoV-2 infection. TCRdb processed the 5' RACE reads anew with MiXCR; each CDR3 protein has one entry. The sample yields about 69,000 distinct CDR3 sequences, about 9% seen once. Sequencing was performed on whole blood. All receptors derive from an adult who was a healthcare worker with PCR-confirmed SARS-CoV-2 infection or an uninfected control (not recorded which). Both conserved end residues are part of each CDR3. Fields, in order: J gene, clone size, V gene, D gene, CDR3 protein, CDR3 DNA. D genes are given only for firm matches. A row's size may be missing; if present it is once, few, many or a size class.

j_call: TRBJ2-1
clone_size: few
v_call: TRBV10-3
d_call: -
cdr3_aa: CAISDKTLSSYNEQFF
cdr3_nt: TGTGCCATCAGTGATAAAACTCTCAGCTCCTACAATGAGCAGTTCTTC

j_call: TRBJ2-3
clone_size: many
v_call: TRBV5-1
d_call: TRBD2
cdr3_aa: CASSLDAGGGGDTQYF
cdr3_nt: TGCGCCAGCAGCTTGGATGCGGGAGGTGGTGGAGATACGCAGTATTTT

j_call: TRBJ2-5
clone_size: few
v_call: TRBV19
d_call: -
cdr3_aa: CASLYPAFASQETQYF
cdr3_nt: TGTGCCAGTTTGTACCCAGCTTTTGCGTCCCAAGAGACCCAGTACTTC

j_call: TRBJ1-2
clone_size: many
v_call: TRBV2
d_call: TRBD1
cdr3_aa: CASRESGQGKGSYGYTF
cdr3_nt: TGTGCCAGCAGAGAGTCGGGACAGGGTAAAGGAAGCTATGGCTACACCTTC

j_call: TRBJ2-5
clone_size: many
v_call: TRBV29-1
d_call: -
cdr3_aa: CSVYSGEKVRETQYF
cdr3_nt: TGCAGCGTTTACAGTGGGGAGAAGGTTAGGGAGACCCAGTACTTC

j_call: TRBJ2-1
clone_size: many
v_call: TRBV6-2/TRBV6-3
d_call: -
cdr3_aa: CASSRWTRTNNEQFF
cdr3_nt: TGTGCCAGCAGCCGCTGGACGCGGACGAACAATGAGCAGTTCTTC

j_call: TRBJ1-1
clone_size: few
v_call: TRBV29-1
d_call: -
cdr3_aa: CSVEKAMNTEAFF
cdr3_nt: TGCAGCGTTGAGAAAGCTATGAACACTGAAGCTTTCTTT

j_call: TRBJ2-1
clone_size: many
v_call: TRBV29-1
d_call: -
cdr3_aa: CSVVLGVSQEQFF
cdr3_nt: TGCAGCGTTGTGCTAGGAGTAAGTCAGGAGCAGTTCTTC

j_call: TRBJ2-3
clone_size: many
v_call: TRBV5-5
d_call: TRBD2
cdr3_aa: CASSLEFGLEKYF
cdr3_nt: TGTGCCAGCAGCTTGGAATTTGGACTAGAGAAGTATTTT

j_call: TRBJ2-5
clone_size: -
v_call: TRBV5-1
d_call: -
cdr3_aa: CASSQTPIQETQYF
cdr3_nt: TGCGCCAGCAGCCAGACCCCCATACAAGAGACCCAGTACTTC

j_call: TRBJ2-1
clone_size: many
v_call: TRBV29-1
d_call: -
cdr3_aa: CSGGLARDEQFF
cdr3_nt: TGCAGCGGGGGACTGGCTCGGGATGAGCAGTTCTTC

j_call: TRBJ2-7
clone_size: few
v_call: TRBV7-3
d_call: -
cdr3_aa: CASSLSNSGGEQYF
cdr3_nt: TGTGCCAGCAGCCTTTCAAACTCCGGGGGCGAGCAGTACTTC

j_call: TRBJ1-6
clone_size: -
v_call: TRBV29-1
d_call: -
cdr3_aa: CSVESGEGSPLHF
cdr3_nt: TGCAGCGTTGAATCCGGCGAGGGTTCACCCCTCCACTTT

j_call: TRBJ1-5
clone_size: few
v_call: TRBV2
d_call: TRBD1
cdr3_aa: CASCQGVGNQPQHF
cdr3_nt: TGTGCCAGCTGCCAGGGGGTCGGCAATCAGCCCCAGCATTTT

j_call: TRBJ2-3
clone_size: few
v_call: TRBV6-5
d_call: -
cdr3_aa: CASSLGTDTTDTQYF
cdr3_nt: TGTGCCAGCAGCCTAGGGACGGACACCACAGATACGCAGTATTTT

j_call: TRBJ2-7
clone_size: -
v_call: TRBV20-1
d_call: TRBD2
cdr3_aa: CSAPSAGDLYEQYF
cdr3_nt: TGCAGTGCCCCCTCAGCGGGAGACCTCTACGAGCAGTACTTC

j_call: TRBJ2-7
clone_size: few
v_call: TRBV18
d_call: -
cdr3_aa: CASSPPGGNEQYF
cdr3_nt: TGTGCCAGCTCACCCCCCGGGGGAAACGAGCAGTACTTC

j_call: TRBJ1-2
clone_size: many
v_call: TRBV4-1
d_call: -
cdr3_aa: CASSQPLGGVYGYTF
cdr3_nt: TGCGCCAGCAGCCAGCCCCTTGGGGGTGTCTATGGCTACACCTTC

j_call: TRBJ2-7
clone_size: many
v_call: TRBV20-1
d_call: TRBD1
cdr3_aa: CSAAGQGAYEQYF
cdr3_nt: TGCAGTGCTGCAGGGCAGGGGGCATACGAGCAGTACTTC

j_call: TRBJ2-3
clone_size: many
v_call: TRBV3-1
d_call: TRBD2
cdr3_aa: CASSQDRGLALTDTQYF
cdr3_nt: TGTGCCAGCAGCCAAGACAGGGGACTAGCGTTGACAGATACGCAGTATTTT

j_call: TRBJ1-2
clone_size: many
v_call: TRBV20-1
d_call: -
cdr3_aa: CSASMGYGYTF
cdr3_nt: TGCAGTGCTTCCATGGGATATGGCTACACCTTC

j_call: TRBJ2-1
clone_size: many
v_call: TRBV3-1
d_call: TRBD2
cdr3_aa: CASSPTSRGAYNEQFF
cdr3_nt: TGTGCCAGCAGCCCAACCTCGCGGGGGGCCTACAATGAGCAGTTCTTC